The 4 T cell receptor beta chains in this list originate from one sample, sequenced in a study of blood T cell repertoires in COVID-19. Produced via immunoSEQ multiplex PCR; TCRdb's table is partial and in-frame only. The sample yields 300,000 to 400,000 clones, about 89% seen once. The material sequenced was peripheral blood. These receptors all stem from a woman in her fifties or sixties with COVID-19, enrolled during active disease.

The chain combines TRBV19 with TRBJ1-5; maybe TRBD1 (5 bases). Trimming pared 4 bases from V and 4 bases from J, leaving 11 bases between. Germline V gene data show CDR1 as LNHDA and CDR2 as SQIVND (reference sequence). This CDR3 has 14 residues. The CDR3 here is CASSRKQENQPQHF. The CDR3 nucleotides are TGTGCCAGTAGTAGGAAACAGGAAAATCAGCCCCAGCATTTT.

Only a few counts were recorded for this clone. The rearrangement joins TRBV5-1 to TRBJ1-5; 7 nucleotides line up with TRBD1. The CDR3 spans 15 residues. V lost 3 bases, J lost 0 bases, and 3 bases stayed unmatched. Germline V gives CDR1 SGHRS, CDR2 YFSETQ. In nucleotides, the CDR3 is TGCGCCAGCAGCTCACAGGGGTATAGCAATCAGCCCCAGCATTTT. Translation: CASSSQGYSNQPQHF.

The rearrangement joins TRBV5-4 to TRBJ1-1; 8 positions agree with TRBD1. CDR1 is SGHNT, CDR2 YYREEE, per germline (reference sequence). The CDR3 sequence is 15 residues long. The J segment lost 5 bases and the V segment lost 4 bases, leaving 10 bases of the junction unmatched. CDR3 protein: CASSPGDRLRTEAFF. The DNA of the CDR3 is TGTGCCAGCAGCCCGGGGGACAGGTTGCGGACTGAAGCTTTCTTT.

The chain has TRBV5-8 and TRBJ1-5, with D perhaps TRBD1 (6 bases). CDR1 is SGHTS and CDR2 is YDEGEE in the germline V gene. Trimming took 0 bases from V and 1 from J, leaving 14 bases between them. CDR3 length: 17 amino acids. CDR3 sequence reads: CASSLGQELSSNQPQHF. The CDR3 nucleotides are TGTGCCAGCAGCTTGGGACAGGAGTTGAGCAGCAATCAGCCCCAGCATTTT.